One and the same sample provided the 8 T cell receptor beta chains below, sequenced in a study of T cell repertoires in ileal Crohn's disease (dated by TCRdb to the late 2010s). Libraries were prepared through the immunoSEQ multiplex PCR assay. TCRdb mirrors the immuneACCESS table, restricted to in-frame sequences. Some clones are absent from its copies; in checked studies, under half trace to an unresolved V gene, and the reason for the others is unknown. This sample comprises 7,300 or so clones, more than 65% of them detected only once. The top ten constitute 7% to 9% of the sample. Sequenced input: ileal tissue. The source of these receptors is an adult with Crohn's disease.

This chain links TRBV6-5 with TRBJ2-1; 9 bases agree with TRBD2. The CDR3 covers 15 residues. J was trimmed by 8 bases and V by 3 bases; bases with no gene match: 8. Germline V gene sequence: CDR1 MNHEY, CDR2 SVGAGI. The CDR3 loop is CASSYIAGVGYEQFF. CDR3 sequence (DNA): TGTGCCAGCAGTTATATAGCGGGAGTGGGTTATGAGCAGTTCTTC.

This clone is large in the sample. This sequence joins TRBV6-4 and TRBJ2-3; 10 nucleotides match TRBD2. V lost 0 bases to trimming and J lost 4 bases; unmatched junction nucleotides: 4. The CDR3 is made up of 16 amino acids. From germline, CDR1 is MRHNA and CDR2 SNTAGT. CDR3 nucleotide sequence: TGTGCCAGCAGTGACTCCGCGACTAGCGGGTCAGATACGCAGTATTTT. Its translation is CASSDSATSGSDTQYF.

V is TRBV7-8 and J is TRBJ1-2, with 9 bases identical to TRBD1. CDR3 length: 14 amino acids. Germline CDR1 SGHVS, CDR2 FQNEAQ. Trimming removed 5 bases from V and 7 bases from J; junction bases left unmatched: 8. CDR3 residues: CASSSGDRVGGYTF. The CDR3, as DNA: TGTGCCAGCAGCAGCGGGGACAGGGTGGGTGGCTACACCTTC.

This chain joins TRBV5-6 and TRBJ2-2; tentatively, D is TRBD2 (5 bases). Trimming stripped 4 bases from V and 5 bases from J, with 6 bases between. The germline V gene has CDR1 SGHDT and CDR2 YYEEEE. The CDR3 spans 12 residues. As DNA, the CDR3 is TGTGCCAGCAGCCCGGGGACCGGGGAGCTGTTTTTT. Encoded protein: CASSPGTGELFF. Looking up the rest from reference TRBV5-6 and TRBJ2-2 gives the full variable domain: DAGVTQSPTHLIKTRGQQVTLRCSPKSGHDTVSWYQQALGQGPQFIFQYYEEEERQRGNFPDRFSGHQFPNYSSELNVNALLLGDSALYLCASSPGTGELFFGEGSRLTVL.

J is TRBJ1-2 and V is TRBV5-1, with D perhaps TRBD1 (6 bases). The CDR3 sequence is 16 residues long. Trimming pared 4 bases from V and 0 bases from J, leaving 16 bases between. Germline V gene lookup returns CDR1 SGHRS and CDR2 YFSETQ. The CDR3 region is CASSPPGAGANYGYTF. The CDR3 DNA reads TGCGCCAGCAGCCCCCCAGGGGCGGGAGCTAACTATGGCTACACCTTC.

This chain joins TRBV7-2 and TRBJ1-4, with D uncertain. This CDR3 comprises 14 residues. V was shortened by 4 bases and J by 4 bases, with 10 bases between the two germline ends. The germline gives CDR1 SGHTA, CDR2 FQGNSA. The CDR3 nucleotides are TGTGCCAGCAGCTCGAGAGCCCTTAATGAAAAACTGTTTTTT. This gives the protein CASSSRALNEKLFF.

This chain's CDR3 is CASSPLAGGYNEQFF. Written as DNA, the CDR3 is TGTGCCAGCAGCCCACTAGCGGGAGGGTACAATGAGCAGTTCTTC. V is TRBV7-8 and J is TRBJ2-1; 13 nucleotides agree with TRBD2. The CDR3 extends over 15 amino acids. Germline V lookup: CDR1 SGHVS, CDR2 FQNEAQ. The junction had 2 bases not matched to a gene; V was cut back by 5 bases and J by 4 bases.

The chain links TRBV2 to TRBJ1-2, with 7 positions matching TRBD1. CDR1 is SNHLY, CDR2 FYNNEI, per germline. V shed 3 bases, J shed 3 bases, and the junction held 4 bases outside the gene matches. This CDR3 has 14 amino acids. In DNA form, the CDR3 reads TGTGCCAGCAGTGACTCGACAGGGTACTATGGCTACACCTTC. It encodes CASSDSTGYYGYTF.